The 15 T cell receptor beta chains presented below share a single source sample, sequenced in a study of blood T cell repertoires in COVID-19. Assay used: immunoSEQ multiplex PCR; TCRdb lists only in-frame clones, some missing. The sample carries some 220,000 clones, 83% recorded once. The material sequenced was peripheral blood. These receptors all come from a human donor in a cohort sampled during active COVID-19.

The chain is built from TRBV10-3 and TRBJ2-3; TRBD2 is a possible D gene (5 bases). CDR1 and CDR2 from the germline V gene are ENHRY and SYGVKD. V lost 7 bases and J 0 bases, leaving 14 bases between the germline ends. CDR3 length: 15 amino acids. CDR3 loop: CAINEEAVSTDTQYF. CDR3 DNA: TGTGCCATCAACGAGGAAGCGGTTAGCACAGATACGCAGTATTTT.

The table lists this clone with many counts. This rearrangement joins TRBV19 to TRBJ1-1; 7 bases match TRBD1. The CDR3 has 17 amino acids. Germline trimming cut 5 bases from V and 11 bases from J; bases unmatched to any gene: 23. Germline V lookup: CDR1 LNHDA, CDR2 SQIVND (reference sequence). The CDR3 DNA sequence: TGTGCCAGTAGTTCCAGACAAGGCGGATCGAATTCCAGGGGGGCTTTCTTT. Translated, it gives CASSSRQGGSNSRGAFF.

The rearrangement joins TRBV30 to TRBJ1-1, with 8 bases aligning to TRBD1. CDR3 length: 13 amino acids. CDR1 GTSNPN and CDR2 SVGIG come from the germline V gene (reference sequence). J was trimmed by 8 bases and V by 3 bases; bases with no gene match: 8. The CDR3 nucleotides are TGTGCCTGGAGACCCGGACAGGGAGGAGAAGCTTTCTTT. Protein: CAWRPGQGGEAFF.

The chain combines TRBV5-1 with TRBJ2-1; TRBD2 matches 12 bases. V gave up 0 bases and J gave up 6 bases; unmatched junction bases: 7. CDR3 length: 17 amino acids. Germline CDR1 reads SGHRS; CDR2 reads YFSETQ. CDR3 nucleotides: TGCGCCAGCAGCTTGGTGGCTAGCGGGGGGGCTTTCAATGAGCAGTTCTTC. Translating gives CASSLVASGGAFNEQFF.

The chain employs TRBV3-1 (or the pseudogene TRBV3-2) and TRBJ1-5, with D perhaps matching TRBD1 (5 bases). This CDR3 has 15 amino acids. The V gene lost 4 bases and the J gene lost 2 bases, with 12 bases spanning the gap. The germline gives CDR1 LGHDT, CDR2 YNNKEL (reference sequence). This CDR3 is CASSPQGSGNQPQHF. CDR3 nucleotide sequence: TGTGCCAGCAGCCCCCAGGGAAGCGGCAATCAGCCCCAGCATTTT.

The CDR3 spells CASRDRQSNQPQHF. The DNA of the CDR3 is TGTGCCAGCAGAGACCGACAGAGCAATCAGCCCCAGCATTTT. The gene calls are TRBV6-6 and TRBJ1-5; maybe TRBD1 (5 bases). Between the trimmed V and J ends, which lost 6 bases and 1 base, there was a span of 10 bases. The CDR3 loop spans 14 amino acids. CDR1 MNHNY and CDR2 SVGAGI come from the germline V gene (reference sequence).

J is TRBJ2-7 and V is TRBV5-1; the D gene is possibly TRBD2 (5 bases). Trimming took 3 bases from V and 2 from J, leaving 12 bases between them. The germline CDR1 and CDR2 sequences are SGHRS and YFSETQ. This CDR3 is built from 14 residues. The CDR3 reads CASSSGSPTYEQYF. In DNA, the CDR3 is TGCGCCAGCAGCTCGGGGTCCCCAACCTACGAGCAGTACTTC. The whole variable domain, remainder taken from reference TRBV5-1 and TRBJ2-7, is KAGVTQTPRYLIKTRGQQVTLSCSPISGHRSVSWYQQTPGQGLQFLFEYFSETQRNKGNFPGRFSGRQFSNSRSEMNVSTLELGDSALYLCASSSGSPTYEQYFGPGTRLTVT.

The chain combines TRBV19 with TRBJ1-1, with a tentative D call TRBD1 (5 bases). Trimming left V 8 bases short and J 1 base short, with 14 bases between. Germline V gene lookup returns CDR1 LNHDA and CDR2 SQIVND (reference sequence). The CDR3 length is 14 residues. The CDR3 DNA is TGTGCCAGTCTCCTCAGGGCTACGAACACTGAAGCTTTCTTT. Protein sequence: CASLLRATNTEAFF.

The V and J genes are TRBV18 and TRBJ1-3; D might be TRBD1 (5 bases). The ends were cut back, 3 bases at V and 0 bases at J, with 9 bases in the middle. Germline-derived CDR1 and CDR2 are KGHSH and LQKENI. There are 15 residues in the CDR3. CDR3 in amino acids: CASSPGRTSGNTIYF. The CDR3 bases are TGTGCCAGCTCACCGGGGCGGACCTCTGGAAACACCATATATTTT.

The V gene is TRBV7-9, the J gene TRBJ2-7, with D maybe TRBD2 (5 bases). CDR3 length: 14 residues. Germline V CDR1 and CDR2: SEHNR, FQNEAQ (reference sequence). Trimming pared 8 bases from V and 4 bases from J, leaving 18 bases between. CDR3 DNA sequence: TGTGCCAGCGTCCCGCCGCTCGGGGTATACGAGCAGTACTTC. Translated: CASVPPLGVYEQYF.

V and J are TRBV5-8 and TRBJ1-1, with a weak D call TRBD1 (5 bases). CDR1 is SGHTS, CDR2 YDEGEE, per germline. V lost 4 bases and J lost 1, with 20 bases in between. There are 17 residues in the CDR3. In DNA form, the CDR3 reads TGTGCCAGCAGCGTTCTCCGGGACGGTAGCGGGAACACTGAAGCTTTCTTT. Encoded protein: CASSVLRDGSGNTEAFF. The whole variable domain, filled in from reference TRBV5-8 and TRBJ1-1, reads EAGVTQSPTHLIKTRGQQATLRCSPISGHTSVYWYQQALGLGLQFLLWYDEGEERNRGNFPPRFSGRQFPNYSSELNVNALELEDSALYLCASSVLRDGSGNTEAFFGQGTRLTVV.

The chain combines TRBV5-1 with TRBJ1-1; weak D call: TRBD1 (6 bases). The CDR3 spans 15 residues. Germline-derived CDR1 and CDR2 are SGHRS and YFSETQ. The V end was cut by 3 bases, the J end by 1 base, with 13 bases between. CDR3 region: CASSSQTGTNTEAFF. CDR3 sequence (DNA): TGCGCCAGCAGCTCCCAGACAGGAACGAACACTGAAGCTTTCTTT.

The chain recombines TRBV19 with TRBJ2-1; 10 bases line up with TRBD1. Germline CDR1 LNHDA, CDR2 SQIVND (reference sequence). The length of the CDR3 is 16 residues. Unmatched junction bases numbered 9, after V lost 3 bases and J lost 7 bases. The CDR3 loop reads CASSIRGTGVRNEQFF. The CDR3 region has the DNA TGTGCCAGTAGTATCCGGGGGACAGGGGTCCGGAATGAGCAGTTCTTC.

In this sample, this clone turned up a few times. This chain uses TRBV29-1 with TRBJ1-1; the D gene is possibly TRBD1 (6 bases). The CDR3 consists of 13 residues. In germline, CDR1 is SQVTM, CDR2 ANQGSEA. V lost 7 bases, J lost 4 bases, and 16 bases lay in between. CDR3 nucleotides: TGCAGCGCATTAACAGGGTTCGGCACTGAAGCTTTCTTT. Translating gives CSALTGFGTEAFF.

The gene calls are TRBV27 and TRBJ2-7; tentatively, D is TRBD1 (6 bases). The V gene lost 4 bases and the J gene lost 0 bases, with 13 bases spanning the gap. Germline CDR1 and CDR2: MNHEY and SMNVEV (reference sequence). The length of the CDR3 is 15 residues. Here the CDR3 reads CASSSTGHSSYEQYF. The DNA of the CDR3 is TGTGCCAGCAGTTCGACAGGTCACAGCTCCTACGAGCAGTACTTC.